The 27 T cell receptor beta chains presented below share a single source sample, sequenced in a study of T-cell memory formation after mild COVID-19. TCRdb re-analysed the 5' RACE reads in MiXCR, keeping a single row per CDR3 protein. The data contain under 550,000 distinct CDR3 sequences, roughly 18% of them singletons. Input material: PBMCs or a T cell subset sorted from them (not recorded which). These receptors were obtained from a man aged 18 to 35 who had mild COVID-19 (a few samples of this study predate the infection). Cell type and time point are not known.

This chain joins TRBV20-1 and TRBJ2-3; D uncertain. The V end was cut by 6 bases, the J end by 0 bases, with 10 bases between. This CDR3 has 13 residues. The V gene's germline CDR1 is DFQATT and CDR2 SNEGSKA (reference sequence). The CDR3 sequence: CSARSRSTDTQYF. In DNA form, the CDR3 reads TGCAGTGCCAGATCCAGGAGCACAGATACGCAGTATTTT.

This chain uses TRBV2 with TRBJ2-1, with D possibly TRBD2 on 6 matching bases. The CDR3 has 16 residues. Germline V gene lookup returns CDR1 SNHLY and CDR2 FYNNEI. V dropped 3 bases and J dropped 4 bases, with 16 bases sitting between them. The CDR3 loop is CASSDFFAGIYNEQFF. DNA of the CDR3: TGTGCCAGCAGTGATTTCTTTGCGGGGATATACAATGAGCAGTTCTTC.

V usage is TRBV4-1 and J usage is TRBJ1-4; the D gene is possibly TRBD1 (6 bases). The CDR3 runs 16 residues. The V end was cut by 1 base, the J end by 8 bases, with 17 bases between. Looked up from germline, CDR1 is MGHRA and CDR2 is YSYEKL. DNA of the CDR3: TGCGCCAGCAGCCAAGTTGGGGGGCCTATCCAGGAAAAACTGTTTTTT. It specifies CASSQVGGPIQEKLFF.

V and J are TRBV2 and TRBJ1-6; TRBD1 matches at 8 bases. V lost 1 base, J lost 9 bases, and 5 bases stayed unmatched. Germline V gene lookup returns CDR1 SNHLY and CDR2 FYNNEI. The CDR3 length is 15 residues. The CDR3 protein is CASSEGSGGRSPLHF. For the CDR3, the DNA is TGTGCCAGCAGTGAAGGTTCAGGGGGCCGTTCACCCCTCCACTTT. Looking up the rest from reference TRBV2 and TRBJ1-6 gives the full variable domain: EPEVTQTPSHQVTQMGQEVILRCVPISNHLYFYWYRQILGQKVEFLVSFYNNEISEKSEIFDDQFSVERPDGSNFTLKIRSTKLEDSAMYFCASSEGSGGRSPLHFGNGTRLTVT.

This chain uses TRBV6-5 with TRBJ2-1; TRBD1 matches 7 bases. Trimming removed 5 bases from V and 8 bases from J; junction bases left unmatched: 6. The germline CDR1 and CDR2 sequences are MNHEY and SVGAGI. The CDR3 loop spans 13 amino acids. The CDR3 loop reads CASSQTGIDEQFF. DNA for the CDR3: TGTGCCAGCAGTCAGACAGGGATCGATGAGCAGTTCTTC.

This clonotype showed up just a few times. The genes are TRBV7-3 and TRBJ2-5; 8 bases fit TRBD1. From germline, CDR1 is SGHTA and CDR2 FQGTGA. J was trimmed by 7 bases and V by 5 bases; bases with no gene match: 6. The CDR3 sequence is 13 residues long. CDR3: CASSETGEGTQYF. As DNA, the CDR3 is TGTGCCAGCAGCGAGACAGGGGAAGGGACCCAGTACTTC. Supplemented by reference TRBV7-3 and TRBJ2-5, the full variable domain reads GAGVSQTPSNKVTEKGKYVELRCDPISGHTALYWYRQSLGQGPEFLIYFQGTGAADDSGLPNDRFFAVRPEGSVSTLKIQRTERGDSAVYLCASSETGEGTQYFGPGTRLLVL.

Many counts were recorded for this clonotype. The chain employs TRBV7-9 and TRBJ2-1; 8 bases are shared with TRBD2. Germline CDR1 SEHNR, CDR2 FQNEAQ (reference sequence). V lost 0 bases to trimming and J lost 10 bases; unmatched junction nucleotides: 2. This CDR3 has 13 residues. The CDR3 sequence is CASSLASSGEQFF. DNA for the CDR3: TGTGCCAGCAGCTTAGCCTCTAGCGGGGAGCAGTTCTTC.

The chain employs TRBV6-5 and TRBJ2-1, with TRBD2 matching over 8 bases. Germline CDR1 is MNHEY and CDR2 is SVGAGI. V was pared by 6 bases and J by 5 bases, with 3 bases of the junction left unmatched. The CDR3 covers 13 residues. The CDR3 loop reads CASRRTSNNEQFF. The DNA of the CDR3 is TGTGCCAGCAGACGGACTAGCAACAATGAGCAGTTCTTC.

DNA for the CDR3: TGTGCCAGCAGCCACTCGGGACAGGGTGAGAGTGACCAGTACTTC. It codes for CASSHSGQGESDQYF. The V and J genes are TRBV7-9 and TRBJ2-5; 9 nucleotides agree with TRBD1. Germline loops: CDR1 SEHNR, CDR2 FQNEAQ (reference sequence). The CDR3 spans 15 residues. The J segment lost 10 bases and the V segment lost 5 bases, leaving 14 bases of the junction unmatched.

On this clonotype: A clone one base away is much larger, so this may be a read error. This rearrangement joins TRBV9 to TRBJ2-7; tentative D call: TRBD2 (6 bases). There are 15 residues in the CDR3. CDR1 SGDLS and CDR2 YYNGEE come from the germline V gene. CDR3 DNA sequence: TGTGCCAGCAGCGTCTCCGGGACTTCCACCGACGATCAGTACTTC. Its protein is CASSVSGTSTDDQYF.

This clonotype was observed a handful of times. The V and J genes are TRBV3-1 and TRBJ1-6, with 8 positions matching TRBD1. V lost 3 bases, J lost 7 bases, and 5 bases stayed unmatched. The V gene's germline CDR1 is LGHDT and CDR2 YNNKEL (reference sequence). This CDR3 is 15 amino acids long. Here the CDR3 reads CASSHGTGLNSPLHF. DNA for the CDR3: TGTGCCAGCAGCCATGGGACAGGACTAAATTCACCCCTCCACTTT.

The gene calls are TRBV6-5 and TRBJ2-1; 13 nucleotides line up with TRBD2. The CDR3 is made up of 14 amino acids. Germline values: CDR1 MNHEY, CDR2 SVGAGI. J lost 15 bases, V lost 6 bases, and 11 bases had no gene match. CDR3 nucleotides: TGTGCCAGCAGACCCGGACTAGCGGGGGACCCGCGGTTCTTC. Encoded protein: CASRPGLAGDPRFF.

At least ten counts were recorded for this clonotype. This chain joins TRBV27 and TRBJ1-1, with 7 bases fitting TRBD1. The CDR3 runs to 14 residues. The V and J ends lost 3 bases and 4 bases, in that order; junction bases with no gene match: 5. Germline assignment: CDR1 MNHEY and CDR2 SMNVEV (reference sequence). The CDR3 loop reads CASSLGQGVTEAFF. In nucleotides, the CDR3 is TGTGCCAGCAGTTTGGGGCAGGGGGTCACTGAAGCTTTCTTT.

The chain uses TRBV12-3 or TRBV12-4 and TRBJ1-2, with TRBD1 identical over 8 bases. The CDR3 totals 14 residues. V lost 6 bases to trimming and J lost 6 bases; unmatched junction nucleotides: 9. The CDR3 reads CASSIGGRGHGYTF. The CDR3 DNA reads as TGTGCCAGCAGCATTGGGGGCAGGGGGCATGGCTACACCTTC.

CDR3 nucleotide sequence: TGTGCCAGCAGCCTGACAGGGTACAACACTGAAGCTTTCTTT. It specifies CASSLTGYNTEAFF. The chain employs TRBV5-6 and TRBJ1-1; 7 bases line up with TRBD1. Germline V CDR1 and CDR2: SGHDT, YYEEEE. V dropped 4 bases and J dropped 2; count of bases not matched to a gene: 5. This CDR3 has 14 amino acids.

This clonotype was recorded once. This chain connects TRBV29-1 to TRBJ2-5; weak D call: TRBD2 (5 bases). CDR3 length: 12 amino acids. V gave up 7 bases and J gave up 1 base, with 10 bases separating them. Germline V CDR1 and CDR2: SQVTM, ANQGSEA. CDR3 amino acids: CSASDFQETQYF. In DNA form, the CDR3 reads TGCAGCGCTTCGGACTTCCAAGAGACCCAGTACTTC.

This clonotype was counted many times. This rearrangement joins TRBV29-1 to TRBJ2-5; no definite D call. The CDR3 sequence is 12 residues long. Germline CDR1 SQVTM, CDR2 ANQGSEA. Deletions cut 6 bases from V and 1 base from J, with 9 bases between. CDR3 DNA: TGCAGCGTCGCTGTTTCCCAAGAGACCCAGTACTTC. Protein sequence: CSVAVSQETQYF.

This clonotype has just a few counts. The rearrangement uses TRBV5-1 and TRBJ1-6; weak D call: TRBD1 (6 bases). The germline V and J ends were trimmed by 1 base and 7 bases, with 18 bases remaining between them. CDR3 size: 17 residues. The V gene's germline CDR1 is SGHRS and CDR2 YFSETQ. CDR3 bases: TGCGCCAGCAGCTTGAACCCCCAAGGAGGGGGGAATTCACCCCTCCACTTT. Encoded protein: CASSLNPQGGGNSPLHF. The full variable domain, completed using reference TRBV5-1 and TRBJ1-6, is KAGVTQTPRYLIKTRGQQVTLSCSPISGHRSVSWYQQTPGQGLQFLFEYFSETQRNKGNFPGRFSGRQFSNSRSEMNVSTLELGDSALYLCASSLNPQGGGNSPLHFGNGTRLTVT.

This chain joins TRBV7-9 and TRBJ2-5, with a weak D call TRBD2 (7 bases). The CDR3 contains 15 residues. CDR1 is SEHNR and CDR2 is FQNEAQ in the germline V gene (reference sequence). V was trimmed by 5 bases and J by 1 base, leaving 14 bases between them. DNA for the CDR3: TGTGCCAGCAGCCACTTCCGGGGGGCCCAAGAGACCCAGTACTTC. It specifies CASSHFRGAQETQYF.

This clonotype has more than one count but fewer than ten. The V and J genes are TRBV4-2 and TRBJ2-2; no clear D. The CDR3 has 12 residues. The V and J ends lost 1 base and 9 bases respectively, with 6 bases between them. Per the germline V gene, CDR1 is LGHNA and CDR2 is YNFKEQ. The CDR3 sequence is CASSQGSWELFF. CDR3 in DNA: TGTGCCAGCAGCCAAGGCTCCTGGGAGCTGTTTTTT.

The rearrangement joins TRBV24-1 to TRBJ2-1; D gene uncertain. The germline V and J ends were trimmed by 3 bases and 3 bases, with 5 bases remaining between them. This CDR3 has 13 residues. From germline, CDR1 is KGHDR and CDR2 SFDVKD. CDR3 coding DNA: TGTGCCACCAGTGATACCATCTACAATGAGCAGTTCTTC. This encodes CATSDTIYNEQFF.

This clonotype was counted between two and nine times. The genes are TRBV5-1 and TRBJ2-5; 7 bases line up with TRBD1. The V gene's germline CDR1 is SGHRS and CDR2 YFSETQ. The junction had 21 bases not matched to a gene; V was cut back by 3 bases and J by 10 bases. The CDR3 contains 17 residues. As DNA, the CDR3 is TGCGCCAGCAGCTCGGACAGGCCCGGGGTTCGGTCCTATCTCCAGTACTTC. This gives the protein CASSSDRPGVRSYLQYF.

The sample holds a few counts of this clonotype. The CDR3 DNA is TGTGCCAGCAGCGGGGGGACGGCGACGAACACTGAAGCTTTCTTT. The encoded protein is CASSGGTATNTEAFF. The V gene is TRBV9, the J gene TRBJ1-1, with a weak D call TRBD1 (5 bases). The CDR3 is 15 residues long. V was cut by 3 bases and J by 1 base, with 13 bases left in between. From germline, CDR1 is SGDLS and CDR2 YYNGEE.

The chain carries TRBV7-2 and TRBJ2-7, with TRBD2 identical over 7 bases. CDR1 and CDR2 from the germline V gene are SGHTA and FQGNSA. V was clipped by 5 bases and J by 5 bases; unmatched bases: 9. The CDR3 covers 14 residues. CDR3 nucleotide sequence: TGTGCCAGCAGCATCGTGGGGGGGGATGACGAGCAGTACTTC. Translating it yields CASSIVGGDDEQYF.

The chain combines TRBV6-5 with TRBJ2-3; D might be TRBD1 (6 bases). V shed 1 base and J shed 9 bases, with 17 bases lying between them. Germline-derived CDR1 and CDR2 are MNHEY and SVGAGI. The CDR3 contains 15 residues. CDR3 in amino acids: CASSYLDSQPLTQYF. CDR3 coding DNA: TGTGCCAGCAGTTACTTGGACAGCCAGCCTCTCACGCAGTATTTT.

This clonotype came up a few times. As DNA, the CDR3 is TGTGCCAGCAGCTCCTCGGGACAGGCCTACGAGCAGTACTTC. As protein: CASSSSGQAYEQYF. The chain recombines TRBV11-2 with TRBJ2-7, with 8 bases fitting TRBD1. Trimming removed 4 bases from V and 2 bases from J; junction bases left unmatched: 4. This CDR3 has 14 residues. The germline V gene encodes CDR1 SGHAT and CDR2 FQNNGV.

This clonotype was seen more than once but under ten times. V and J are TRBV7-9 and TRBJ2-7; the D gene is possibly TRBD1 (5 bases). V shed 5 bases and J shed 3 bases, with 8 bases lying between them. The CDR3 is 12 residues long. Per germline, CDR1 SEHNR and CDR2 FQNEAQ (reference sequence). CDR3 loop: CASSPDIYEQYF. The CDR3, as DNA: TGTGCCAGCAGCCCGGACATCTACGAGCAGTACTTC. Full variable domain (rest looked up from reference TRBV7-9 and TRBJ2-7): DTGVSQNPRHKITKRGQNVTFRCDPISEHNRLYWYRQTLGQGPEFLTYFQNEAQLEKSRLLSDRFSAERPKGSFSTLEIQRTEQGDSAMYLCASSPDIYEQYFGPGTRLTVT.